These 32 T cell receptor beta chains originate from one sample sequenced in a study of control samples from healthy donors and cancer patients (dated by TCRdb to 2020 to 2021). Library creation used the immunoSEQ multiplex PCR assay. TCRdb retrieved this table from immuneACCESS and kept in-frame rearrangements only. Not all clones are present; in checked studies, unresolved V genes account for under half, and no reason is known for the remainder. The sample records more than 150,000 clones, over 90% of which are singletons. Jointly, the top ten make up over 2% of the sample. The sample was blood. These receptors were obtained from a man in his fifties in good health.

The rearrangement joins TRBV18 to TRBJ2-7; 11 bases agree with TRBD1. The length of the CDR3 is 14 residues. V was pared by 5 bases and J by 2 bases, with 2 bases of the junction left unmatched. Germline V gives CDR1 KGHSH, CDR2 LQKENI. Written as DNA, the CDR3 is TGTGCCAGCTCAGGGGGACAGGGGGCCTACGAGCAGTACTTC. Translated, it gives CASSGGQGAYEQYF.

CDR3 sequence reads: CASSDHRDRVTDTQYF. For the CDR3, the DNA is TGTGCCAGCAGTGATCACCGGGACAGGGTCACAGATACGCAGTATTTT. V and J are TRBV6-1 and TRBJ2-3; 9 positions match TRBD1. The V and J ends lost 3 bases and 2 bases, in that order; junction bases with no gene match: 6. Germline values: CDR1 MNHNS, CDR2 SASEGT. The CDR3 has 16 amino acids.

CDR3 bases: TGTGCCAGCAGCCGAGGAGGGGGTGGATTTTTTTACGAGCAGTACTTC. It translates to CASSRGGGGFFYEQYF. The V call is TRBV7-8, the J call TRBJ2-7, with D perhaps assigned TRBD1 or TRBD2 (6 bases each). The CDR3 covers 16 residues. V was pared by 5 bases and J by 4 bases, with 21 bases between. Looked up from germline, CDR1 is SGHVS and CDR2 is FQNEAQ.

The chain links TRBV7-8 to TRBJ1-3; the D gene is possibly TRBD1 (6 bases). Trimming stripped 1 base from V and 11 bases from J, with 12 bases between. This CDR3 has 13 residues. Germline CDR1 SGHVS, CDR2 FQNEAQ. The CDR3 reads CASSLVQGTAIYF. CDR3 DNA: TGTGCCAGCAGCTTAGTTCAGGGGACCGCCATATATTTT.

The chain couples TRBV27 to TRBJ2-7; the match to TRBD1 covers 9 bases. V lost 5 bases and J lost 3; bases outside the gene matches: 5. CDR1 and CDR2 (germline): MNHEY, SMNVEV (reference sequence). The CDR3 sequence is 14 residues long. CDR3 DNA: TGTGCCAGCAGTATCCGACAGGGGGACTACGAGCAGTACTTC. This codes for CASSIRQGDYEQYF.

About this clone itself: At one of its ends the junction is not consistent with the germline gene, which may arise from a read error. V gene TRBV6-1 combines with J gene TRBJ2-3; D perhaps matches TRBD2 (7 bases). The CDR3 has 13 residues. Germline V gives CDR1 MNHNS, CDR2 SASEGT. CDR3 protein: CASSEAQGTNADF. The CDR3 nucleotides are TGTGCCAGCAGTGAAGCGCAGGGGACTAACGCAGATTTT.

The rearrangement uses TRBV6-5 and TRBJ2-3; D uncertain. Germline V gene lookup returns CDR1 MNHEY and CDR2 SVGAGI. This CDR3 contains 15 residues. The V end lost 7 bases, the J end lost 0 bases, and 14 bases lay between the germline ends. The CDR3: CASTLKPTSTDTQYF. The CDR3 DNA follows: TGTGCCAGCACCCTAAAGCCGACTAGCACAGATACGCAGTATTTT.

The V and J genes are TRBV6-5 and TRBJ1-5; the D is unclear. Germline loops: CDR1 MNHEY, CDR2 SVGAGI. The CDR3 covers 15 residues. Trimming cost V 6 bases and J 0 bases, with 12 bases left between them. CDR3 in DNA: TGTGCCAGCAGCCGAACAGTTTATAGCAATCAGCCCCAGCATTTT. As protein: CASSRTVYSNQPQHF.

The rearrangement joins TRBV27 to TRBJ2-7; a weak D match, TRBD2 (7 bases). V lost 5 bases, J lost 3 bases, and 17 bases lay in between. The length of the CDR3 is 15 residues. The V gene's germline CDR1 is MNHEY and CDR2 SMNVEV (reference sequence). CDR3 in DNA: TGTGCCAGCAGTAGGGGGGGTGCTACCCTCTACGAGCAGTACTTC. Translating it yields CASSRGGATLYEQYF.

The CDR3 loop is CASSIGGGHGNTIYF. The CDR3 nucleotides are TGTGCCAGTAGTATTGGGGGAGGTCATGGAAACACCATATATTTT. The chain is built from TRBV19 and TRBJ1-3; tentative D call: TRBD1 (5 bases). Germline V gene data show CDR1 as LNHDA and CDR2 as SQIVND (reference sequence). The CDR3 is 15 residues long. V was shortened by 3 bases and J by 3 bases, with 12 bases between the two germline ends.

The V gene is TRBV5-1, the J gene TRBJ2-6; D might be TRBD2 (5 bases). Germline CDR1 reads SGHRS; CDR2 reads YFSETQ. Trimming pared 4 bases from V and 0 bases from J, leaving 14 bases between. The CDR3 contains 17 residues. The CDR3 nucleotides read TGCGCCAGCAGCGGAACACGCGAGGGCTCTGGGGCCAACGTCCTGACTTTC. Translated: CASSGTREGSGANVLTF.

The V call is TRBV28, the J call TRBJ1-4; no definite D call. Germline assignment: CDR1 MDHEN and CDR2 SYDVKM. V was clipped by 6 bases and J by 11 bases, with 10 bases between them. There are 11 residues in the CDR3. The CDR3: CASSSARKLFF. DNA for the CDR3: TGTGCCAGCAGCTCGGCGAGGAAACTGTTTTTT.

CDR3 coding DNA: TGTGCCAGCAGTGAAACGGTGGCCAAAAAACTGTTTTTT. Translated: CASSETVAKKLFF. The chain couples TRBV2 to TRBJ1-4; D gene uncertain. The CDR3 spans 13 residues. With 2 bases removed from V and 9 bases from J, the gap between germline ends came to 10 bases. The V gene's germline CDR1 is SNHLY and CDR2 FYNNEI.

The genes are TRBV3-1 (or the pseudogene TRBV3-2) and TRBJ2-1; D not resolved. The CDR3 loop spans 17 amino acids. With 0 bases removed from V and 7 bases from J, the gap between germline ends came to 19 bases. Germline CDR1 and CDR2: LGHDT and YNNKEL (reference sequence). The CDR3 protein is CASSQDWLPSAPNEQFF. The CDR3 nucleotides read TGTGCCAGCAGCCAAGACTGGCTCCCTTCCGCACCGAATGAGCAGTTCTTC.

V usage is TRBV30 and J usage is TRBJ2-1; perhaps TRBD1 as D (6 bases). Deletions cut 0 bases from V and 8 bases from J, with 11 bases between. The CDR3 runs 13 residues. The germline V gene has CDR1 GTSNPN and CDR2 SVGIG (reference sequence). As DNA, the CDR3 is TGTGCCTGGAGTGTACAACAGGGCTATGAGCAGTTCTTC. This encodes CAWSVQQGYEQFF.

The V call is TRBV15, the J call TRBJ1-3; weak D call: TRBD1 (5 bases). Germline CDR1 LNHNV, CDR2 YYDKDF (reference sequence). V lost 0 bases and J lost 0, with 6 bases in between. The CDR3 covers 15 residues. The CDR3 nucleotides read TGTGCCACCAGCAGAGATCAGGGCTCTGGAAACACCATATATTTT. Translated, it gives CATSRDQGSGNTIYF.

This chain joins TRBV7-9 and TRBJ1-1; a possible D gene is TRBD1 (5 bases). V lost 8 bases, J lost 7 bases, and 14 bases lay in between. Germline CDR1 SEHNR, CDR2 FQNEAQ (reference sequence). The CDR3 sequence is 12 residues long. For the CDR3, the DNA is TGTGCCAGCGGGGAGTCGGGGGGTGAAGCTTTCTTT. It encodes CASGESGGEAFF.

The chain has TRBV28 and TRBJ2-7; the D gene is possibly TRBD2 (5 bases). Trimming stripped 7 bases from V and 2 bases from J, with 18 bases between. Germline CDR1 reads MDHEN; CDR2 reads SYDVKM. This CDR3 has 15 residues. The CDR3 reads CASKIGGPQTYEQYF. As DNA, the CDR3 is TGTGCCAGCAAAATCGGAGGACCCCAAACCTACGAGCAGTACTTC.

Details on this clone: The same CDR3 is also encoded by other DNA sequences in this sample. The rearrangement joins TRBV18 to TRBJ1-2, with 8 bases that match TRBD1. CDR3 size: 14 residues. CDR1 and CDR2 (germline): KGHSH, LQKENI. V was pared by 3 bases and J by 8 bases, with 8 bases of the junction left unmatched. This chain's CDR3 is CASSPPDRAGGYTF. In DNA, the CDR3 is TGTGCCAGCTCACCCCCGGACAGGGCGGGGGGCTACACCTTC.

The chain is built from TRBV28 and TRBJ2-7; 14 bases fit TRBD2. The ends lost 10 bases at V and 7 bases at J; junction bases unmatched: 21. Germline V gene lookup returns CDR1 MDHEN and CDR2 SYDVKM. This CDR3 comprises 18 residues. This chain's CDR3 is CANLGPPETSGRGREQYF. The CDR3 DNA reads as TGTGCCAACCTGGGACCCCCGGAGACTAGCGGGAGGGGAAGGGAGCAGTACTTC.

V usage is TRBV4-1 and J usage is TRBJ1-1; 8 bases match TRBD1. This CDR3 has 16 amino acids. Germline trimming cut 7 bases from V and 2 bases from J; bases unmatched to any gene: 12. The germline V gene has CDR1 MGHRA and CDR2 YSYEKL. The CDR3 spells CASTPQATGVNTEAFF. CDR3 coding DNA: TGCGCCAGCACCCCCCAAGCGACAGGGGTAAACACTGAAGCTTTCTTT.

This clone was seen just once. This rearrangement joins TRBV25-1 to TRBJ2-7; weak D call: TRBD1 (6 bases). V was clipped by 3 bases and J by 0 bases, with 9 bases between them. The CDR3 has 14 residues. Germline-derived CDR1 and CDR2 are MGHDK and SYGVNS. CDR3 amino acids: CASSDLQGSYEQYF. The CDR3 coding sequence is TGTGCCAGCAGTGATCTACAGGGCTCCTACGAGCAGTACTTC.

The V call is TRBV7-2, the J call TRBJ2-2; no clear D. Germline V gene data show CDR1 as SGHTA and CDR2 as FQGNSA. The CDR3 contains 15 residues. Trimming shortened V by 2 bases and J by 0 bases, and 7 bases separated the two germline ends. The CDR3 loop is CASSLTPTNTGELFF. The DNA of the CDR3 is TGTGCCAGCAGCTTAACACCCACGAACACCGGGGAGCTGTTTTTT.

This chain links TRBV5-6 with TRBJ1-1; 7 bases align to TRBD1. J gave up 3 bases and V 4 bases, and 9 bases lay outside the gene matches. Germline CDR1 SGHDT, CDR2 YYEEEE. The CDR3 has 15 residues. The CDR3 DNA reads TGTGCCAGCAGCGCGGCCGGGACAGCCTACACTGAAGCTTTCTTT. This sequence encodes CASSAAGTAYTEAFF.

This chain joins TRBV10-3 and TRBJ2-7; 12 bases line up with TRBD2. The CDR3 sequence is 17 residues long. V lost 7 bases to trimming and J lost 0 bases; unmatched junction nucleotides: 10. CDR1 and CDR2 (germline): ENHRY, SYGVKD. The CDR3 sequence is CAITHRTSGVISYEQYF. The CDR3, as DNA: TGTGCCATCACCCACCGGACTAGCGGGGTGATCTCCTACGAGCAGTACTTC.

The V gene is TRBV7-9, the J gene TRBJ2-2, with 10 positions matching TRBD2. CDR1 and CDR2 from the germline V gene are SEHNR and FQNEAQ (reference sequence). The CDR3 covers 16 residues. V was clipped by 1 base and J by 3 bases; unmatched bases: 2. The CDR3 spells CASSLGTSGDTGELFF. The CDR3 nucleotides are TGTGCCAGCAGCTTAGGGACTAGCGGAGACACCGGGGAGCTGTTTTTT.

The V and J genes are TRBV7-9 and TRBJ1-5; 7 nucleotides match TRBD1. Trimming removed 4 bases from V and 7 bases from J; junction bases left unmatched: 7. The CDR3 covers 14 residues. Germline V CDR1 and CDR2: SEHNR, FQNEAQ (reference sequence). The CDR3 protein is CASSSGGSGQPQHF. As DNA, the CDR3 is TGTGCCAGCAGCTCAGGGGGGTCGGGGCAGCCCCAGCATTTT.

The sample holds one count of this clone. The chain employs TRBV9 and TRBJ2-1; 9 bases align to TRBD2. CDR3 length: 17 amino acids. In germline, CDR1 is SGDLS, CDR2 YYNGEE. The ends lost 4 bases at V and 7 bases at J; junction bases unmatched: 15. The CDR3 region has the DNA TGTGCCAGCAGCTCCTACGAAGGTAGCGGGAGTAGAAATGAGCAGTTCTTC. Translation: CASSSYEGSGSRNEQFF.

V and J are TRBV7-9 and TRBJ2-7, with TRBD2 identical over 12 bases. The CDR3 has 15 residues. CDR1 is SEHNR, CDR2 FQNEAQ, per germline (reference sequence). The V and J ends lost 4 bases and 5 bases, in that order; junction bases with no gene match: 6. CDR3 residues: CASSSTRTSGNEQYF. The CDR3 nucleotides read TGTGCCAGCAGCTCGACTAGGACTAGCGGGAACGAGCAGTACTTC.

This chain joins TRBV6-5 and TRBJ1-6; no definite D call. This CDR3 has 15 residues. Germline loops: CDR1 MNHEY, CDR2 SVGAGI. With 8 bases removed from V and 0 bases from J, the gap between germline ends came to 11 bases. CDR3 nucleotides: TGTGCCAGCGGAGGCATTTTCTCCTATAATTCACCCCTCCACTTT. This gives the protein CASGGIFSYNSPLHF.

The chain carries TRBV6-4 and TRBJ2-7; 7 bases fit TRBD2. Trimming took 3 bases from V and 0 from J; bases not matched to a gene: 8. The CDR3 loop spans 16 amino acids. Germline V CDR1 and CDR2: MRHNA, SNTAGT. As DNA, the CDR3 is TGTGCCAGCAGTGAGCGGACTCGGGAGGCCTCCTACGAGCAGTACTTC. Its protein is CASSERTREASYEQYF.

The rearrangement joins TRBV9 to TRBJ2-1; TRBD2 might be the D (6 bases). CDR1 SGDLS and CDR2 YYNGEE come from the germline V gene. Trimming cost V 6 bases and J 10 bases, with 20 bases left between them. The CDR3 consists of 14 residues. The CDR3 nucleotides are TGTGCCAGCACATGGGGGGACTCGGTGGGGGAGCAGTTCTTC. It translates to CASTWGDSVGEQFF.